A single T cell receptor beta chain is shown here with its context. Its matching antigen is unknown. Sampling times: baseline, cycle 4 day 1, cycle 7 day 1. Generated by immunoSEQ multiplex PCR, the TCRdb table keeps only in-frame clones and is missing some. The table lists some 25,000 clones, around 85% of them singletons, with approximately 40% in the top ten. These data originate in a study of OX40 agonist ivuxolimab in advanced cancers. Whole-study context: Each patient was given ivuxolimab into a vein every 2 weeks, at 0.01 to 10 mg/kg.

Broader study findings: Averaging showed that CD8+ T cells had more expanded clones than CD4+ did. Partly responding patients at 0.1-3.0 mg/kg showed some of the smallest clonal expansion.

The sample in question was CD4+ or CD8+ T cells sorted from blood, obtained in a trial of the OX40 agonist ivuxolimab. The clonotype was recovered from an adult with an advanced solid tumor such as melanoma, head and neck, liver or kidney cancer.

The CDR3 reads CASSEVVSQETQYF. DNA for the CDR3: TGTGCCAGCAGTGAAGTGGTCAGTCAAGAGACCCAGTACTTC. V and J are TRBV2 and TRBJ2-5; the D is unclear. Trimming left V 1 base short and J 2 bases short, with 8 bases between. The germline V gene encodes CDR1 SNHLY and CDR2 FYNNEI. The CDR3 contains 14 residues.